This T cell receptor beta chain was recorded in a study of blood T cells in healthy people across ages. The germline V gene has CDR1 SEHNR and CDR2 FQNEAQ (reference sequence). The CDR3 has 13 amino acids. The trim removed 4 bases at V and 4 bases at J, leaving 3 bases unmatched. Extracted total RNA amounted to at least 5.5 micrograms for each sample. Then a second PCR, running roughly 6 to 11 cycles, was carried out with a sample-barcoded 5' primer and a J-beta primer mix. One entry per CDR3 protein, called by TCRdb with MiXCR from the 5' RACE reads. The data hold about 930,000 distinct CDR3 sequences, with under 35% observed a single time. This clonotype was recorded at least ten times. This same sample was also part of a study on T cells of mothers and their children.

The sequence was obtained from a woman in her forties in good health. The rearrangement joins TRBV7-9 to TRBJ1-2, with 7 bases identical to TRBD1. The sequenced material came from blood. The CDR3 sequence is CASSWGQTYGYTF. DNA of the CDR3: TGTGCCAGCAGCTGGGGACAGACCTATGGCTACACCTTC.